This T cell receptor (beta chain) came from a study of T cell responses to AZD1222 COVID-19 vaccine. Study results and limitations: Spike was spanned by vaccine-associated CD4 TCRs, which were dominant at 160-218 and 743-854. Nearly half of the spike-specific TCRs reportedly recognize variant regions that carry no mutations. Repertoires were obtained only post-peak T cell response.

It was second doses at about 4 or about 12 weeks that were pooled. Only in-frame clones appear in the TCRdb table, and some are missing; sequencing was by immunoSEQ multiplex PCR. The sample comprises tens of thousands of clones, 75% to 95% of which are singletons, and around 8% rests with the top ten. On this clone itself: Its target is unknown.

Sequenced material: peripheral blood, taken 28 days after the second AZD1222 dose. The sequence derives from an adult who received the AZD1222 COVID-19 vaccine.

This chain's CDR3 is CASSGGRGAFF. The CDR3 nucleotides read TGTGCCAGCAGTGGGGGCCGTGGGGCTTTCTTT. This sequence joins TRBV25-1 and TRBJ1-1, with D perhaps matching TRBD1 (5 bases). CDR3 length equals 11 residues. The germline gives CDR1 MGHDK, CDR2 SYGVNS. Between the trimmed V and J ends, which lost 4 bases and 11 bases, there was a span of 11 bases.